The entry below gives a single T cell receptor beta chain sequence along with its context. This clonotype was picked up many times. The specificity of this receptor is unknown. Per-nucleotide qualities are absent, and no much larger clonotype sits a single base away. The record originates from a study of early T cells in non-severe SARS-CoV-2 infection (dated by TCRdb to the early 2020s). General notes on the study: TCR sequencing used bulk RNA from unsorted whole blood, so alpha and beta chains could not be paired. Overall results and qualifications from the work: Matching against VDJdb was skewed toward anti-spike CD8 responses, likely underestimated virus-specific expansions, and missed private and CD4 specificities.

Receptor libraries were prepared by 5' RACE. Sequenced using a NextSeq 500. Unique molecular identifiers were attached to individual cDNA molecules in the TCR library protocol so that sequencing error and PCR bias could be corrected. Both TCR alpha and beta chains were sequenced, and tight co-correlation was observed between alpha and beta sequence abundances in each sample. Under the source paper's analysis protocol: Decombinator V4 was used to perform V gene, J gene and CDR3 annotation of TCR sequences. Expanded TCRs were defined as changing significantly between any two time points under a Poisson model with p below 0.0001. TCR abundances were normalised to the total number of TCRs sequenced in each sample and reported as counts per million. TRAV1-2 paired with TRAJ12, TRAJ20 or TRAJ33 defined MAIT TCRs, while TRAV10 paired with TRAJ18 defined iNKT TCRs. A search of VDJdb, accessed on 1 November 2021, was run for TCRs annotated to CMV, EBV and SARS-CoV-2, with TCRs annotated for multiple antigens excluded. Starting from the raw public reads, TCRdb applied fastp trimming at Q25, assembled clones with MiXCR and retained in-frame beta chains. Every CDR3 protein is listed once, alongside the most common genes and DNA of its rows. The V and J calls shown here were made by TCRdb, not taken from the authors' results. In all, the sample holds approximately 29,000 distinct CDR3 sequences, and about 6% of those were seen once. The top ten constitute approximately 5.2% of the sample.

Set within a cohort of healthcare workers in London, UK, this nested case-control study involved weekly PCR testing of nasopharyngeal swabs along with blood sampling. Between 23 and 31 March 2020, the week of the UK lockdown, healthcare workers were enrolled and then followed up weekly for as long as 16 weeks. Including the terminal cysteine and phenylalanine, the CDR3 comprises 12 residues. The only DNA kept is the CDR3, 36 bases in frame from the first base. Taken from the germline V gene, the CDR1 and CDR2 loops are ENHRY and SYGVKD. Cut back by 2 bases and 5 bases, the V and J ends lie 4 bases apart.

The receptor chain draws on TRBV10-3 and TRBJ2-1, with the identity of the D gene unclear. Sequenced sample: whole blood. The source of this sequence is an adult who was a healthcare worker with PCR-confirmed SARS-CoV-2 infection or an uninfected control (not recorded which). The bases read TGTGCCATCAGTGAGAGGAACAATGAGCAGTTCTTC. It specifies CAISERNNEQFF.